These 30 T cell receptor beta chains originate from one sample sequenced in a study of CD4 T cells in relation to SARS-CoV-2 and coronaviruses (dated by TCRdb to the early 2020s). Receptor libraries were prepared by the immunoSEQ multiplex PCR assay. TCRdb limited this immuneACCESS table to in-frame rearrangements with V and J called. A share of clones is missing; checked studies link under half to unresolved V genes, and the rest is unexplained. Recorded for this sample are some 64,000 clones; roughly 93% of them occurred a single time. The ten biggest clones cover 0.12% to 0.15% of the sample. CD4+ T cells from unexposed donors were collected before the COVID-19 pandemic (2011-2018). Sequencing was carried out using naive CD4+ T cells from PBMCs. The cell subset or site label on this specimen signifies: naive CD4+ T cells isolated by negative enrichment. These receptors were collected from a human donor in good health.

The CDR3 region has the DNA TGTGCCATCAGTGTGGCAGACAGTCCCAGCTCCTACGAGCAGTACTTC. It encodes CAISVADSPSSYEQYF. The chain is built from TRBV10-3 and TRBJ2-7; TRBD1 is a possible D gene (5 bases). Germline V gene lookup returns CDR1 ENHRY and CDR2 SYGVKD. Deletions cut 4 bases from V and 0 bases from J, with 16 bases between. The CDR3 length is 16 residues.

V and J are TRBV3-1 (or the pseudogene TRBV3-2) and TRBJ1-5; D uncertain. V lost 1 base, J lost 7 bases, and 11 bases lay in between. This CDR3 has 14 residues. Germline V gives CDR1 LGHDT, CDR2 YNNKEL (reference sequence). CDR3 nucleotide sequence: TGTGCCAGCAGCCAAGGGGATCTTCGGCAGCCCCAGCATTTT. It yields the protein CASSQGDLRQPQHF.

This rearrangement joins TRBV5-1 to TRBJ2-1; the D is unclear. Per germline, CDR1 SGHRS and CDR2 YFSETQ. Trimming stripped 4 bases from V and 7 bases from J, with 18 bases between. The CDR3 is made up of 15 amino acids. This CDR3 is CASSRLQIVPNEQFF. CDR3 sequence (DNA): TGCGCCAGCAGCCGGTTACAGATTGTCCCTAATGAGCAGTTCTTC.

The rearrangement uses TRBV6-5 and TRBJ1-5; TRBD1 agrees at 12 bases. CDR3 length: 14 residues. J lost 4 bases, V lost 6 bases, and 1 base had no gene match. The germline gives CDR1 MNHEY, CDR2 SVGAGI. This CDR3 is CASRGQGANQPQHF. The CDR3 DNA reads TGTGCCAGCAGGGGACAGGGGGCTAATCAGCCCCAGCATTTT.

The rearrangement uses TRBV3-1 (or the pseudogene TRBV3-2) and TRBJ2-2; D possibly matches TRBD1 or TRBD2 (6 bases each). V was pared by 1 base and J by 10 bases, with 13 bases between. Germline V gives CDR1 LGHDT, CDR2 YNNKEL (reference sequence). CDR3 size: 14 residues. DNA for the CDR3: TGTGCCAGCAGCCAAGGGAGGGGGATATTGGAGCTGTTTTTT. Translation gives CASSQGRGILELFF.

This sequence joins TRBV24-1 and TRBJ2-7; the D gene is possibly TRBD1 (6 bases). The CDR3 runs to 14 residues. The germline V gene has CDR1 KGHDR and CDR2 SFDVKD. Between the trimmed V and J ends, which lost 4 bases and 4 bases, there was a span of 13 bases. The CDR3 is CATSEGGQRYEQYF. The CDR3 DNA follows: TGTGCCACCAGTGAAGGCGGACAGCGATACGAGCAGTACTTC.

V usage is TRBV5-1 and J usage is TRBJ2-3; D is undetermined. CDR1 SGHRS and CDR2 YFSETQ come from the germline V gene. CDR3 length: 14 amino acids. V lost 4 bases to trimming and J lost 3 bases, with 12 bases between them. CDR3 bases: TGCGCCAGCAGCAGATGGACGGATACAGATACGCAGTATTTT. This codes for CASSRWTDTDTQYF.

The chain has TRBV5-8 and TRBJ2-3; TRBD2 matches 7 bases. J gave up 2 bases and V 0 bases, and 9 bases lay outside the gene matches. CDR3 length equals 17 residues. Per the germline V gene, CDR1 is SGHTS and CDR2 is YDEGEE. The CDR3 loop reads CASSLARVAGPTDTQYF. The DNA of the CDR3 is TGTGCCAGCAGCTTGGCAAGGGTAGCGGGCCCCACAGATACGCAGTATTTT.

V usage is TRBV28 and J usage is TRBJ2-3; TRBD2 matches at 10 bases. Germline loops: CDR1 MDHEN, CDR2 SYDVKM. After removal of 5 bases from V and 1 base from J, the junction contained 9 bases not matched to a gene. The CDR3 is made up of 17 amino acids. The CDR3 region is CASSEQTSGLRTDTQYF. In DNA, the CDR3 is TGTGCCAGCAGTGAGCAGACTAGCGGGCTACGCACAGATACGCAGTATTTT.

V gene TRBV6-2 or TRBV6-3 combines with J gene TRBJ2-2; TRBD1 agrees at 7 bases. The germline V gene has CDR1 MNHEY and CDR2 SVGEGT. This CDR3 comprises 15 residues. With 5 bases clipped from V and 3 bases from J, the junction kept 6 bases outside the gene matches. The CDR3 DNA reads as TGTGCCAGCAGTCGAACAGGGGTGGACACCGGGGAGCTGTTTTTT. Protein product: CASSRTGVDTGELFF.

The CDR3 bases are TGTGCCAGCAGCCAAAGTCCAGGGGGGGATCAGCCCCAGCATTTT. It translates to CASSQSPGGDQPQHF. The V call is TRBV3-1 (or the pseudogene TRBV3-2), the J call TRBJ1-5; 7 bases match TRBD1. The CDR3 totals 15 residues. Looked up from germline, CDR1 is LGHDT and CDR2 is YNNKEL (reference sequence). V was pared by 2 bases and J by 5 bases, with 6 bases of the junction left unmatched.

This chain uses TRBV3-1 (or the pseudogene TRBV3-2) with TRBJ1-6; a weak D match, TRBD1 (6 bases). Germline V lookup: CDR1 LGHDT, CDR2 YNNKEL (reference sequence). The CDR3 runs 16 residues. V gave up 1 base and J gave up 5 bases, with 12 bases separating them. The CDR3, as DNA: TGTGCCAGCAGCCAAGGCGGGGGGGCCAATAATTCACCCCTCCACTTT. Its translation is CASSQGGGANNSPLHF.

V is TRBV3-1 (or the pseudogene TRBV3-2) and J is TRBJ2-7, with TRBD2 as a possible D gene (5 bases). The CDR3 covers 11 residues. Trimming left V 5 bases short and J 6 bases short, with 8 bases between. Germline lookup yields CDR1 LGHDT and CDR2 YNNKEL (reference sequence). The CDR3 nucleotides are TGTGCCAGCAGCAGCCGGGGCGAGCAGTACTTC. The encoded protein is CASSSRGEQYF.

The chain is built from TRBV15 and TRBJ2-3, with D perhaps being TRBD1 or TRBD2 (6 bases each). CDR3 length equals 14 residues. V lost 0 bases, J lost 5 bases, and 9 bases lay in between. Germline values: CDR1 LNHNV, CDR2 YYDKDF (reference sequence). The CDR3 is CATSREEGGDTQYF. The CDR3 DNA sequence: TGTGCCACCAGCAGAGAGGAGGGGGGAGATACGCAGTATTTT.

The genes are TRBV11-2 and TRBJ2-7, with D hard to call. This CDR3 has 13 amino acids. Germline V lookup: CDR1 SGHAT, CDR2 FQNNGV. V lost 1 base to trimming and J lost 6 bases, with 10 bases between them. CDR3 region: CASSLGQVREQYF. The CDR3 DNA follows: TGTGCCAGCAGCTTAGGGCAGGTACGCGAGCAGTACTTC.

V is TRBV9 and J is TRBJ2-7; 8 nucleotides agree with TRBD2. The V and J ends lost 0 bases and 3 bases, in that order; junction bases with no gene match: 5. The CDR3 contains 15 residues. The germline V gene encodes CDR1 SGDLS and CDR2 YYNGEE. This CDR3 is CASSVEAGGLYEQYF. CDR3 DNA sequence: TGTGCCAGCAGCGTAGAGGCGGGAGGACTCTACGAGCAGTACTTC.

The chain joins TRBV7-9 to TRBJ2-1, with 9 bases that match TRBD2. Germline-derived CDR1 and CDR2 are SEHNR and FQNEAQ (reference sequence). The CDR3 has 17 residues. V shed 5 bases and J 9 bases; nucleotides not matched to a gene: 17. This CDR3 is CASSKEDMAGGRSEQFF. For the CDR3, the DNA is TGTGCCAGCAGCAAGGAAGACATGGCGGGAGGGAGGAGTGAGCAGTTCTTC.

The chain uses TRBV19 and TRBJ2-1, with D unclear. Per the germline V gene, CDR1 is LNHDA and CDR2 is SQIVND (reference sequence). Trimming left V 4 bases short and J 7 bases short, with 5 bases between. CDR3 length: 11 residues. CDR3 sequence reads: CASSTRNEQFF. The DNA of the CDR3 is TGTGCCAGTAGTACCCGGAATGAGCAGTTCTTC.

The V call is TRBV3-1 (or the pseudogene TRBV3-2), the J call TRBJ2-5; perhaps D is TRBD1 or TRBD2 (6 bases each). Germline loops: CDR1 LGHDT, CDR2 YNNKEL (reference sequence). The CDR3 consists of 15 residues. V was cut by 1 base and J by 7 bases, with 16 bases left in between. The CDR3 DNA follows: TGTGCCAGCAGCCAAGCGGGGGCGGAAGGAGTGACCCAGTACTTC. It encodes CASSQAGAEGVTQYF.

The rearrangement links TRBV6-1 to TRBJ2-2, with 13 positions matching TRBD2. Germline V lookup: CDR1 MNHNS, CDR2 SASEGT. This CDR3 comprises 17 residues. V was pared by 1 base and J by 4 bases, with 3 bases of the junction left unmatched. The CDR3 region is CASSEGTSGRVTGELFF. The CDR3 DNA sequence: TGTGCCAGCAGTGAAGGGACTAGCGGGAGAGTCACCGGGGAGCTGTTTTTT.

About this clone: In this CDR3 the conserved last residue, phenylalanine or tryptophan, is missing, so a read error is likely. The DNA is left out, because the CDR3 cannot be placed on it with certainty; the CDR3 is given as TCRdb lists it. The chain recombines TRBV24-1 with TRBJ2-7. Germline values: CDR1 KGHDR, CDR2 SFDVKD. The CDR3 contains 12 residues when both ends are counted. CDR3 loop: CATSARLRPTGL.

This rearrangement joins TRBV24-1 to TRBJ2-6; 7 bases are a match to TRBD1. J was trimmed by 2 bases and V by 4 bases; bases with no gene match: 4. This CDR3 contains 16 residues. The germline V gene encodes CDR1 KGHDR and CDR2 SFDVKD. The chain's CDR3 is CATSEARGTGANVLTF. CDR3 nucleotide sequence: TGTGCCACCAGTGAGGCCAGGGGGACTGGGGCCAACGTCCTGACTTTC.

The chain links TRBV12-1 to TRBJ1-1. TRBV12-1 counts as a pseudogene. The CDR3 sequence is 15 residues long. CDR3 in amino acids: CASSYPGNPNTEAFF. The CDR3 coding sequence is TGTGCCAGCAGCTACCCGGGGAACCCCAACACTGAAGCTTTCTTT.

This sequence joins TRBV7-8 and TRBJ2-7; D uncertain. The germline V gene encodes CDR1 SGHVS and CDR2 FQNEAQ. The V and J ends lost 5 bases and 6 bases respectively, with 8 bases between them. CDR3 length: 11 amino acids. The CDR3 DNA reads as TGTGCCAGCAGCCCCGCCGGCGAGCAGTACTTC. It translates to CASSPAGEQYF.

This chain joins TRBV5-1 and TRBJ2-5; no clear D gene. Germline loops: CDR1 SGHRS, CDR2 YFSETQ. The CDR3 has 13 amino acids. Trimming cost V 0 bases and J 2 bases, with 5 bases left between them. The CDR3 loop reads CASSLGSQETQYF. Here the CDR3 DNA reads TGCGCCAGCAGCTTGGGGTCTCAAGAGACCCAGTACTTC.

The chain joins TRBV5-1 to TRBJ1-2; a weak D match, TRBD1 (5 bases). The germline V gene encodes CDR1 SGHRS and CDR2 YFSETQ. V dropped 4 bases and J dropped 3 bases, with 13 bases sitting between them. CDR3 length: 14 amino acids. CDR3 in DNA: TGCGCCAGCAGCCTTAGACAGAGCGACTATGGCTACACCTTC. It translates to CASSLRQSDYGYTF.

This chain uses TRBV2 with TRBJ2-7; TRBD2 matches at 13 bases. The J segment lost 4 bases and the V segment lost 8 bases, leaving 5 bases of the junction unmatched. Germline-derived CDR1 and CDR2 are SNHLY and FYNNEI. The length of the CDR3 is 14 residues. CDR3 bases: TGTGCCAGCGGGGAGGGACTAGCGGGGTACGAGCAGTACTTC. This encodes CASGEGLAGYEQYF. Full variable domain (rest looked up from reference TRBV2 and TRBJ2-7): EPEVTQTPSHQVTQMGQEVILRCVPISNHLYFYWYRQILGQKVEFLVSFYNNEISEKSEIFDDQFSVERPDGSNFTLKIRSTKLEDSAMYFCASGEGLAGYEQYFGPGTRLTVT.

The genes are TRBV18 and TRBJ2-2; either TRBD1 or TRBD2 may supply D (5 bases each). The germline V gene encodes CDR1 KGHSH and CDR2 LQKENI. This CDR3 region has 15 residues. Deletions cut 3 bases from V and 4 bases from J, with 12 bases between. The CDR3 DNA reads as TGTGCCAGCTCACCGGTCGGGGCCGGCACCGGGGAGCTGTTTTTT. This codes for CASSPVGAGTGELFF.

This clone was recorded once. This chain connects TRBV6-1 to TRBJ2-1; D call uncertain. The germline V gene has CDR1 MNHNS and CDR2 SASEGT. Trimming removed 2 bases from V and 9 bases from J, with 14 bases in between. This CDR3 spans 14 amino acids. The CDR3 DNA reads as TGTGCCAGCAGTGAAAACAGAGGAATAGGTGAGCAGTTCTTC. Its protein product is CASSENRGIGEQFF.

The chain carries TRBV30 and TRBJ1-1; TRBD1 agrees at 12 bases. Trimming cost V 8 bases and J 5 bases; bases outside gene matches: 6. Germline-derived CDR1 and CDR2 are GTSNPN and SVGIG (reference sequence). The CDR3 has 13 residues. The CDR3 here is CAGTGGAGTEAFF. The CDR3 DNA sequence: TGTGCCGGGACAGGGGGCGCGGGAACTGAAGCTTTCTTT.